This TCR beta chain was observed in a study of T cells in Graves' hyperthyroidism and ophthalmopathy (dated by TCRdb to between 2018 and 2021). As for the study more broadly: Peripheral blood samples were taken at the time of initial diagnosis, prior to any treatment. The paper reports TCR Vbeta CDR3 sequencing of over 120 peripheral blood samples: over 40 ophthalmopathy, under 85 hyperthyroidism and approximately 17 progressor patients. An independent validation cohort of 18 to 20 hyperthyroidism patients and about 16 patients who later progressed to ophthalmopathy tested prospective prediction of ophthalmopathy. TCR V-J signatures able to tell the groups apart were searched for in a discovery cohort of approximately 95 patients, of whom 40 to 45 had Graves' ophthalmopathy and about 60 had stable Graves' hyperthyroidism. Following sampling, methimazole starting at 30 mg daily was given to hyperthyroidism patients, and high-dose intravenous methylprednisolone was given to ophthalmopathy patients. The roughly 100 discovery patients were randomly divided into training and test sets at a 7:3 ratio. In roughly six Graves' hyperthyroidism patients, the study also compared T-cell repertoires from thyroid tissue with T-cell repertoires from blood.

The CDR3 starts with the cysteine, ends with the phenylalanine, and has 12 residues. Only the CDR3 DNA stays, 36 bases, in frame from base 1. The germline V gene (reference sequence) supplies CDR1 SEHNR and CDR2 FQNEAQ. The trim is 7 bases for V and 5 bases for J, with a gap of 12 bases between the germline ends. Stable Graves' hyperthyroidism was defined as no progression to ophthalmopathy during 18 months of follow-up. Hyperthyroidism patients were newly diagnosed, with disease duration under 2 months, and aged 18 to 65 years. The study excluded patients with uncontrolled infections, other autoimmune diseases, pregnancy or lactation. Diagnoses were based on clinical symptoms, serum thyroxine and TRAb, thyroid ultrasound and orbital computed tomography. PBMCs were isolated from more than 9 ml of fresh peripheral blood by Ficoll-Paque density gradient centrifugation. Total RNA was extracted with Trizol reagent, and quality was checked on an Agilent 2100 Bioanalyzer.

This clonotype has a count of ten or more. Its antigen remains undetermined. Nothing much larger sits one base from this clone, and base qualities are not available. The TCR beta CDR3 regions were amplified from RNA transcripts. For the first round of RT-PCR on the TCR CDR3, the HTBI primer set was used together with the Qiagen OneStep RT-PCR kit. Libraries were constructed in a second round of multiplex PCR, after which size selection and purification were carried out. Sequencing of the libraries was done on an Illumina HiSeq2000 using paired-end 100 bp reads. As for the authors' bioinformatics: SOAPnuke was used to process the raw data, removing reads that contained adapters or uncalled bases, had a mean Phred below 15, or lacked an exact match to the constant primer or identifier. High-quality paired reads were merged using COPE v1.2.5, and each unique nucleotide sequence was defined as a clonotype. MiTCR v1.1 was used to align clonotypes to the IMGT TRBV, TRBD and TRBJ reference segments. Only V-J combinations with frequency above 0.0001, covering about 99% of repertoires, were analysed. The TCS score was defined as the ratio of F50 (clonal expansion) to E x V (chaos), calculated using BLOSUM62-based TCRdist between CDR3 peptides within each V-J. Welch's t-statistics and random forest reduced fewer than 550 V-J features to 13, which were used in a naive Bayes classifier (R e1071). TCRdb passed the public sequencing reads through fastp at Q25 and MiXCR, retaining productive beta sequences. All rows with the same CDR3 protein become a single entry with the most common DNA and genes. For this entry, the V and J calls and clone size follow TCRdb and not the study's own pipeline. The sample yields about 210,000 distinct CDR3 sequences; roughly 17% were counted once. The leading ten clones occupy around 50% of the sample.

The investigation overall reported the following: Blood samples also contained most of the expanded thyroid clonotypes (frequency above 0.001), which suggests that blood repertoires may reflect thyroid immune responses. A model built on a 13 V-J signature distinguished ophthalmopathy from stable hyperthyroidism, reaching around 88% sensitivity and 81% to 83% specificity in cross-validation and 80%/75% in testing. In validation, the model predicted progression to ophthalmopathy a median of roughly 6.2 months before onset, with over 60% sensitivity and just under 75% specificity. No statistical method was used to fix the sample size in advance, and group allocation was not hidden from the investigators.

The sequencing input was blood. The chain is encoded by TRBV7-9 joined to TRBJ2-7, with the identity of the D gene unclear. The sequence came from a man aged 45 to 65 with Graves' hyperthyroidism. The CDR3 loop reads CASTQPPHEQYF. The bases read TGTGCCAGCACCCAGCCCCCTCACGAGCAGTACTTC.